One and the same sample provided the 21 T cell receptor beta chains below, sequenced in a study of T cell responses to AZD1222 COVID-19 vaccine. Sequencing was performed with immunoSEQ multiplex PCR; in TCRdb, only in-frame clones are kept and a portion is missing. This sample carries about 100,000 clones, roughly nine tenths of them seen once, and the ten largest clones take approximately 4.8%. The starting material was peripheral blood, obtained 28 days after the second AZD1222 dose. The receptors originated from an adult who received the AZD1222 COVID-19 vaccine.

This clone was detected only once. The chain has TRBV5-5 and TRBJ2-7; no firm D call. The CDR3 length is 14 residues. V was cut by 1 base and J by 2 bases, with 10 bases left in between. Germline CDR1 SGHKS, CDR2 YYEKEE (reference sequence). CDR3 nucleotides: TGTGCCAGCAGCTTGCGTCAGGAGCCCTACGAGCAGTACTTC. This translates into CASSLRQEPYEQYF.

This chain connects TRBV19 to TRBJ1-1; D may be TRBD1 (6 bases). The germline V and J ends were trimmed by 8 bases and 3 bases, with 19 bases remaining between them. Germline V gene data show CDR1 as LNHDA and CDR2 as SQIVND (reference sequence). The CDR3 is 15 residues long. CDR3 in amino acids: CASSMIGPGDTEAFF. The CDR3 DNA follows: TGTGCCAGTTCGATGATTGGCCCAGGGGACACTGAAGCTTTCTTT.

This sequence joins TRBV5-4 and TRBJ2-7; 7 bases match TRBD2. The CDR3 is 16 amino acids. Germline V CDR1 and CDR2: SGHNT, YYREEE (reference sequence). V gave up 2 bases and J gave up 3 bases; unmatched junction bases: 11. CDR3 amino acids: CASSLSSGSSGYEQYF. The CDR3 DNA sequence: TGTGCCAGCAGCTTAAGTAGTGGGTCTAGCGGCTACGAGCAGTACTTC.

This sequence joins TRBV7-3 and TRBJ2-2, with D uncertain. Between the trimmed V and J ends, which lost 5 bases and 2 bases, there was a span of 12 bases. The germline CDR1 and CDR2 sequences are SGHTA and FQGTGA. The CDR3 loop spans 15 amino acids. The CDR3 nucleotides read TGTGCCAGCAGCCCCATCGGCAGCAACACCGGGGAGCTGTTTTTT. This sequence encodes CASSPIGSNTGELFF. Full variable domain (rest looked up from reference TRBV7-3 and TRBJ2-2): GAGVSQTPSNKVTEKGKYVELRCDPISGHTALYWYRQSLGQGPEFLIYFQGTGAADDSGLPNDRFFAVRPEGSVSTLKIQRTERGDSAVYLCASSPIGSNTGELFFGEGSRLTVL.

The gene calls are TRBV4-1 and TRBJ1-2; maybe TRBD1 (5 bases). CDR3 length: 15 residues. Trimming stripped 0 bases from V and 1 base from J, with 9 bases between. Looked up from germline, CDR1 is MGHRA and CDR2 is YSYEKL. The chain's CDR3 is CASSQDQGVNYGYTF. In nucleotides, the CDR3 is TGCGCCAGCAGCCAAGACCAGGGCGTTAACTATGGCTACACCTTC.

CDR3 protein: CASSGQGEPNEKLFF. For the CDR3, the DNA is TGTGCCAGCAGTGGACAGGGCGAACCTAATGAAAAACTGTTTTTT. The rearrangement uses TRBV28 and TRBJ1-4; 8 bases match TRBD1. Trimming at V came to 5 bases and at J to 3 bases, leaving 5 bases not matched to a gene. The V gene's germline CDR1 is MDHEN and CDR2 SYDVKM. The CDR3 contains 15 residues.

V usage is TRBV5-4 and J usage is TRBJ2-4, with D perhaps assigned TRBD1 or TRBD2 (6 bases each). Germline CDR1 and CDR2: SGHNT and YYREEE (reference sequence). V lost 4 bases, J lost 3 bases, and 14 bases lay in between. The CDR3 has 15 amino acids. The CDR3 nucleotides are TGTGCCAGCAGCCTGGAGGGGACATACAAAAACATTCAGTACTTC. It specifies CASSLEGTYKNIQYF.

The chain carries TRBV4-1 and TRBJ2-7; no clear D gene. The germline V gene has CDR1 MGHRA and CDR2 YSYEKL. The V gene lost 0 bases and the J gene lost 1 base, with 7 bases spanning the gap. The CDR3 is 14 amino acids. The CDR3 is CASSQEVPSYEQYF. In nucleotides, the CDR3 is TGCGCCAGCAGCCAAGAGGTCCCTTCCTACGAGCAGTACTTC.

V gene TRBV6-1 combines with J gene TRBJ2-1; maybe TRBD1 (5 bases). CDR1 and CDR2 (germline): MNHNS, SASEGT. V gave up 2 bases and J gave up 4 bases, with 9 bases separating them. The CDR3 runs 14 residues. CDR3: CASSEQGSYNEQFF. CDR3 nucleotide sequence: TGTGCCAGCAGTGAACAGGGATCTTACAATGAGCAGTTCTTC.

J is TRBJ1-1 and V is TRBV7-2, with a tentative D call TRBD1 (5 bases). The V gene lost 5 bases and the J gene lost 5 bases, with 15 bases spanning the gap. From germline, CDR1 is SGHTA and CDR2 FQGNSA. The CDR3 covers 14 residues. Here the CDR3 reads CASSRDYRRTEAFF. The DNA for the CDR3 is TGTGCCAGCAGCCGGGACTATCGGAGGACTGAAGCTTTCTTT.

Here the CDR3 DNA reads TGCGCCAGCAGTGAATACCCCGGGACAGCCGAAAACTATGGCTACACCTTC. Translation gives CASSEYPGTAENYGYTF. The rearrangement uses TRBV10-1 and TRBJ1-2; 7 bases align to TRBD1. The CDR3 is 17 amino acids. J lost 2 bases, V lost 3 bases, and 12 bases had no gene match. Germline lookup yields CDR1 WNHNN and CDR2 SYGVQD (reference sequence).

J is TRBJ1-1 and V is TRBV19; 11 nucleotides agree with TRBD1. Losses at the gene ends were 7 bases for V and 8 bases for J; bases not matched to a gene: 9. The CDR3 has 14 amino acids. Germline-derived CDR1 and CDR2 are LNHDA and SQIVND (reference sequence). CDR3 coding DNA: TGTGCCAGTATTGCCGGACAGGGGGCCGGGGAAGCTTTCTTT. Amino acids: CASIAGQGAGEAFF.

Written as DNA, the CDR3 is TGTGCCAGCAGTTACGAGTCAGGGGGCAACTATGGCTACACCTTC. Translating it yields CASSYESGGNYGYTF. The chain links TRBV6-5 to TRBJ1-2, with TRBD1 identical over 8 bases. The germline gives CDR1 MNHEY, CDR2 SVGAGI. Trimming took 2 bases from V and 2 from J; bases not matched to a gene: 4. The length of the CDR3 is 15 residues.

This clone was found a few times. V is TRBV28 and J is TRBJ1-5; TRBD1 is a possible D gene (6 bases). The germline CDR1 and CDR2 sequences are MDHEN and SYDVKM. The CDR3 extends over 14 amino acids. Trimming shortened V by 8 bases and J by 4 bases, and 15 bases separated the two germline ends. CDR3 in DNA: TGTGCCAGCGGACCCGGACAGCAAAATCAGCCCCAGCATTTT. Translation: CASGPGQQNQPQHF.

V usage is TRBV11-2 and J usage is TRBJ1-4, with D perhaps matching TRBD1 (5 bases). V was clipped by 2 bases and J by 10 bases, with 14 bases between them. In germline, CDR1 is SGHAT, CDR2 FQNNGV. CDR3 size: 14 residues. The CDR3 reads CASSLTTGGGKLFF. CDR3 sequence (DNA): TGTGCCAGCAGCTTAACGACCGGGGGTGGAAAACTGTTTTTT.

This chain uses TRBV7-2 with TRBJ2-1; D is perhaps TRBD2 (5 bases). The V gene's germline CDR1 is SGHTA and CDR2 FQGNSA. V lost 3 bases and J 0 bases, leaving 9 bases between the germline ends. The CDR3 runs to 15 residues. CDR3 sequence: CASSLTGSSYNEQFF. The DNA for the CDR3 is TGTGCCAGCAGCTTGACGGGGAGCTCCTACAATGAGCAGTTCTTC.

The genes are TRBV9 and TRBJ2-7; 8 bases fit TRBD2. From germline, CDR1 is SGDLS and CDR2 YYNGEE. Trimming cost V 0 bases and J 0 bases; bases outside gene matches: 2. The CDR3 consists of 15 residues. CDR3 protein: CASSVGSGASYEQYF. The CDR3 DNA sequence: TGTGCCAGCAGCGTAGGTAGCGGGGCCTCCTACGAGCAGTACTTC. The full variable domain, completed using reference TRBV9 and TRBJ2-7, is DSGVTQTPKHLITATGQRVTLRCSPRSGDLSVYWYQQSLDQGLQFLIQYYNGEERAKGNILERFSAQQFPDLHSELNLSSLELGDSALYFCASSVGSGASYEQYFGPGTRLTVT.

The chain recombines TRBV7-2 with TRBJ2-1, with D maybe TRBD2 (6 bases). This CDR3 contains 15 residues. The ends were cut back, 6 bases at V and 1 base at J, with 13 bases in the middle. Germline V CDR1 and CDR2: SGHTA, FQGNSA. This CDR3 reads CASSPGLDSYNEQFF. CDR3 nucleotides: TGTGCCAGCAGTCCGGGACTGGATTCCTACAATGAGCAGTTCTTC. Full variable domain (missing parts from reference TRBV7-2 and TRBJ2-1): GAGVSQSPSNKVTEKGKDVELRCDPISGHTALYWYRQSLGQGLEFLIYFQGNSAPDKSGLPSDRFSAERTGGSVSTLTIQRTQQEDSAVYLCASSPGLDSYNEQFFGPGTRLTVL.

The chain has TRBV6-2 or TRBV6-3 and TRBJ2-7, with D unresolved. Germline CDR1 reads MNHEY; CDR2 reads SVGEGT. The CDR3 extends over 12 amino acids. Trimming pared 2 bases from V and 5 bases from J, leaving 7 bases between. The CDR3 nucleotides read TGTGCCAGCAGTTACCTCGGAGACGAGCAGTACTTC. Encoded protein: CASSYLGDEQYF.

Concerning this clone: The same CDR3 can be traced to other DNA sequences in this sample. The rearrangement links TRBV19 to TRBJ1-5; the D is unclear. Germline V gene sequence: CDR1 LNHDA, CDR2 SQIVND (reference sequence). Between the trimmed V and J ends, which lost 6 bases and 2 bases, there was a span of 8 bases. The CDR3 runs to 13 residues. CDR3 coding DNA: TGTGCCAGTAGCACAACTGGCAATCAGCCCCAGCATTTT. Residues: CASSTTGNQPQHF.

CDR3 DNA: TGTGCCAGTAGTATAGGGAGCGGGGGGGCCGGCTACAATGAGCAGTTCTTC. Translated, it gives CASSIGSGGAGYNEQFF. The V gene is TRBV19, the J gene TRBJ2-1; 10 bases fit TRBD2. The V gene's germline CDR1 is LNHDA and CDR2 SQIVND (reference sequence). The CDR3 is made up of 17 amino acids. V shed 1 base and J 3 bases; nucleotides not matched to a gene: 6.